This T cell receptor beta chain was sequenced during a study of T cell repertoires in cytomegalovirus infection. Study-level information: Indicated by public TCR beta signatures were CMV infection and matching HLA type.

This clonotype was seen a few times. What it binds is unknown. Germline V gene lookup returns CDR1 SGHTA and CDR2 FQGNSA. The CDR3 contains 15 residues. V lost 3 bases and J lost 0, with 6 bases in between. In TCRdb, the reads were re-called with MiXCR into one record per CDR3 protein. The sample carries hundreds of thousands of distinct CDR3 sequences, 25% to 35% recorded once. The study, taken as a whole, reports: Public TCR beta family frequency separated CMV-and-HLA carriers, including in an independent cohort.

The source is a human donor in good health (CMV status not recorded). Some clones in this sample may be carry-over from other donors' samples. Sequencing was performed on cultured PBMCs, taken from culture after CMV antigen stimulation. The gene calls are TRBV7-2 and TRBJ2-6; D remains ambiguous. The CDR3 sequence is CASSFYSSGANVLTF. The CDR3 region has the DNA TGTGCCAGCAGCTTTTATTCCTCTGGGGCCAACGTCCTGACTTTC.